This T cell receptor (beta chain) was observed in a study of CD8 T cells in Susac syndrome. For the study at large: Intravenous immunoglobulin alone or corticosteroids were being given to patients with Susac syndrome at blood draw, unless they were therapy-naive.

The CDR3 is 14 amino acids. Germline V CDR1 and CDR2: ENHRY, SYGVKD. With 6 bases clipped from V and 5 bases from J, the junction kept 1 base outside the gene matches. Reverse transcription used roughly 0.5 to 1 ug RNA and random hexamers. TCRdb ran MiXCR on the immunoSEQ multiplex PCR reads and lists one entry per CDR3 protein. Here the sample spans some 150,000 distinct CDR3 sequences, 85% to 95% being singletons. The sequencing input was CD4+ T cells from PBMCs. J is TRBJ1-6 and V is TRBV10-3; 10 bases line up with TRBD1. This sequence was found in a human donor with Susac syndrome. The CDR3 DNA reads as TGTGCCATCAGGGGGACAGGGGATAATTCACCCCTCCACTTT. As protein: CAIRGTGDNSPLHF.